Each of the 24 T cell receptor beta chains below was sequenced from the same sample in a study of shared T cell receptors in the human thymus. Assay used: immunoSEQ multiplex PCR; TCRdb lists only in-frame clones, some missing. The data contain just under 550,000 clones, around three quarters of them singletons. These data were likewise used in another study, on human thymus T cells.

Sample: thymocytes. The receptors come from a boy under two years old with a congenital heart defect.

Here the CDR3 DNA reads TGTGCCTGGAGGCCCCGGACAGCGGCTGAAGCTTTCTTT. Translated: CAWRPRTAAEAFF. The rearrangement joins TRBV30 to TRBJ1-1; weak D call: TRBD1 (6 bases). The germline V gene has CDR1 GTSNPN and CDR2 SVGIG (reference sequence). This CDR3 comprises 13 residues. The V gene lost 3 bases and the J gene lost 6 bases, with 14 bases spanning the gap.

The rearrangement joins TRBV6-1 to TRBJ2-3; TRBD1 might be the D (5 bases). The germline V gene has CDR1 MNHNS and CDR2 SASEGT. The CDR3 length is 15 residues. Trimming pared 8 bases from V and 2 bases from J, leaving 17 bases between. The CDR3 DNA reads as TGTGCCAGCCGGCGCTATGGGGCCTACACAGATACGCAGTATTTT. Encoded protein: CASRRYGAYTDTQYF.

The chain uses TRBV12-5 and TRBJ2-1; TRBD2 aligns across 14 bases. With V trimmed by 3 bases and J by 3 bases, 7 bases remained unmatched. CDR1 is LGHNT and CDR2 is FRNRAP in the germline V gene. The CDR3 consists of 18 residues. The CDR3, as DNA: TGTGCTAGTGGTTTCGGGACTAGCGGGAGCAAGGGCTACAATGAGCAGTTCTTC. Residues: CASGFGTSGSKGYNEQFF.

The chain is built from TRBV11-3 and TRBJ2-7; tentatively, D is TRBD2 (5 bases). V was cut by 5 bases and J by 0 bases, with 17 bases left in between. Germline V gene data show CDR1 as SGHNT and CDR2 as YENEEA. The CDR3 runs to 16 residues. The CDR3 loop reads CASSPSGAGSSYEQYF. CDR3 DNA: TGTGCCAGCAGCCCCTCAGGCGCGGGCAGCTCCTACGAGCAGTACTTC.

V and J are TRBV27 and TRBJ1-4; no definite D call. The V gene lost 6 bases and the J gene lost 8 bases, with 19 bases spanning the gap. The CDR3 runs 15 residues. CDR1 and CDR2 from the germline V gene are MNHEY and SMNVEV (reference sequence). Written as DNA, the CDR3 is TGTGCCAGCAGCCCCCGGGTCTCCCTTAACGAAAAACTGTTTTTT. Its translation is CASSPRVSLNEKLFF.

CDR3 sequence: CASSHAGGDYEQYF. CDR3 nucleotides: TGCGCCAGCAGCCACGCAGGGGGCGACTACGAGCAGTACTTC. The J gene is TRBJ2-7, the V gene TRBV4-1; TRBD1 agrees at 8 bases. Germline V gene lookup returns CDR1 MGHRA and CDR2 YSYEKL. The V segment lost 3 bases and the J segment 3 bases; nucleotides outside the gene matches: 4. The CDR3 contains 14 residues.

The J gene is TRBJ2-3, the V gene TRBV4-3, with 11 bases matching TRBD1. Germline V lookup: CDR1 LGHNA, CDR2 YSLEER. Trimming took 1 base from V and 3 from J; bases not matched to a gene: 3. This CDR3 has 16 amino acids. The chain's CDR3 is CASSQVDRGRTDTQYF. CDR3 in DNA: TGCGCCAGCAGCCAAGTGGACAGGGGGCGGACAGATACGCAGTATTTT.

The V gene is TRBV5-4, the J gene TRBJ2-5, with D tentatively TRBD2 (5 bases). Germline-derived CDR1 and CDR2 are SGHNT and YYREEE (reference sequence). This CDR3 is built from 17 residues. V dropped 0 bases and J dropped 1 base, with 16 bases sitting between them. The CDR3: CASSLGRERRRQETQYF. The CDR3 nucleotides are TGTGCCAGCAGCTTGGGACGGGAAAGGCGCCGCCAAGAGACCCAGTACTTC.

V and J are TRBV23-1 and TRBJ2-7, with 12 bases identical to TRBD1. TRBV23-1 has ORF status, its function being uncertain. Trimming at V came to 4 bases and at J to 6 bases, leaving 10 bases not matched to a gene. This CDR3 is built from 16 residues. The CDR3 protein is CASSPLLGQGAAEQYF. The CDR3 nucleotides read TGCGCCAGCAGTCCACTTTTGGGACAGGGGGCCGCCGAGCAGTACTTC.

The chain carries TRBV6-1 and TRBJ1-3; no firm D call. Germline V gives CDR1 MNHNS, CDR2 SASEGT. The CDR3 totals 16 residues. Deletions cut 2 bases from V and 2 bases from J, with 13 bases between. The CDR3 region is CASSEYEVLAGNTIYF. The CDR3 DNA is TGTGCCAGCAGTGAATATGAAGTTTTAGCTGGAAACACCATATATTTT.

The rearrangement uses TRBV4-1 and TRBJ1-1; maybe TRBD1 (5 bases). CDR3 length: 15 amino acids. V lost 4 bases and J 1 base, leaving 13 bases between the germline ends. Germline V lookup: CDR1 MGHRA, CDR2 YSYEKL. The CDR3 nucleotides are TGCGCCAGCAGCCGAGACTTACAGGAGAACACTGAAGCTTTCTTT. Translated, it gives CASSRDLQENTEAFF.

This chain's CDR3 is CASSVGPWTATSGPEETDTQYF. The CDR3 region has the DNA TGTGCCAGCAGCGTAGGACCCTGGACAGCGACTAGCGGGCCCGAGGAGACAGATACGCAGTATTTT. The gene calls are TRBV9 and TRBJ2-3; 10 bases agree with TRBD2. Losses at the gene ends were 0 bases for V and 3 bases for J; bases not matched to a gene: 22. This CDR3 region has 22 residues. The germline CDR1 and CDR2 sequences are SGDLS and YYNGEE.

The chain is built from TRBV10-1 and TRBJ2-5, with TRBD2 identical over 7 bases. The CDR3 contains 17 residues. The trim removed 8 bases at V and 2 bases at J, leaving 17 bases unmatched. The germline V gene has CDR1 WNHNN and CDR2 SYGVQD (reference sequence). The CDR3: CASQFGTKSIGQETQYF. CDR3 coding DNA: TGCGCCAGCCAGTTTGGGACTAAGTCGATAGGACAAGAGACCCAGTACTTC.

This clone was picked up one time. V usage is TRBV6-5 and J usage is TRBJ2-2; D may be TRBD2 (5 bases). CDR1 MNHEY and CDR2 SVGAGI come from the germline V gene. V lost 5 bases and J lost 6, with 10 bases in between. The CDR3 sequence is 13 residues long. The DNA for the CDR3 is TGTGCCAGCAGTCAAGGGAGCGCCGGGGAGCTGTTTTTT. This codes for CASSQGSAGELFF.

Points on this clone: Germline and junction disagree at one end, which may indicate a read error. This chain links TRBV7-7 with TRBJ2-2, with D maybe TRBD2 (5 bases). The V gene's germline CDR1 is SSHAT and CDR2 FNYEAQ (reference sequence). The CDR3 sequence is 14 residues long. CDR3 sequence reads: CASSLLDAPWELFF. CDR3 coding DNA: TGTGCTAGCAGCTTACTAGACGCCCCGTGGGAGCTGTTTTTT.

This chain links TRBV6-1 with TRBJ2-7; 13 bases match TRBD2. Germline CDR1 reads MNHNS; CDR2 reads SASEGT. This CDR3 is 14 amino acids long. V shed 8 bases, J shed 7 bases, and the junction held 8 bases outside the gene matches. The CDR3 spells CASGTSGTLWEQYF. CDR3 DNA: TGTGCCAGCGGGACTAGCGGGACCCTTTGGGAGCAGTACTTC.

The rearrangement links TRBV6-6 to TRBJ2-7; maybe TRBD1 (6 bases). V shed 6 bases and J shed 0 bases, with 12 bases lying between them. The germline V gene has CDR1 MNHNY and CDR2 SVGAGI (reference sequence). The CDR3 is 14 residues long. For the CDR3, the DNA is TGTGCCAGCAGCCCCCCAGGGGCCTCCTACGAGCAGTACTTC. Translating gives CASSPPGASYEQYF.

This clone was recorded a few times. V is TRBV7-6 and J is TRBJ1-1; 9 nucleotides agree with TRBD1. Germline lookup yields CDR1 SGHVS and CDR2 FNYEAQ. The CDR3 has 14 residues. Losses at the gene ends were 1 base for V and 5 bases for J; bases not matched to a gene: 2. The CDR3 is CASSLGGQGTEAFF. DNA for the CDR3: TGTGCCAGCAGCTTAGGGGGACAGGGAACTGAAGCTTTCTTT.

This chain links TRBV5-6 with TRBJ2-7; D is uncertain. CDR3 length: 14 residues. V was cut by 7 bases and J by 0 bases, with 14 bases left in between. Germline V gene data show CDR1 as SGHDT and CDR2 as YYEEEE. This CDR3 is CASQRRRSSYEQYF. In DNA, the CDR3 is TGTGCCAGCCAACGCCGGCGGAGCTCCTACGAGCAGTACTTC.

V is TRBV10-2 and J is TRBJ2-6, with D maybe TRBD1 (5 bases). This CDR3 has 14 amino acids. V dropped 8 bases and J dropped 0 bases, with 8 bases sitting between them. The germline V gene encodes CDR1 WSHSY and CDR2 SAAADI. The CDR3 DNA follows: TGCGCCAGCGGTAGGGGCTCTGGGGCCAACGTCCTGACTTTC. Protein: CASGRGSGANVLTF.

The chain is built from TRBV5-6 and TRBJ2-1; D is perhaps TRBD1 (6 bases). Germline-derived CDR1 and CDR2 are SGHDT and YYEEEE. This CDR3 comprises 13 residues. The CDR3 DNA follows: TGTGCTTCCGGGACAAAAACTTACAATGAGCAGTTCTTC. This gives the protein CASGTKTYNEQFF.

The rearrangement joins TRBV15 to TRBJ2-7, with 12 bases fitting TRBD1. In germline, CDR1 is LNHNV, CDR2 YYDKDF (reference sequence). Unmatched junction bases numbered 5, after V lost 3 bases and J lost 5 bases. The CDR3 is 15 residues long. CDR3 nucleotides: TGTGCCACCAGCAGTACTGGGACAGGGGGCCACGAGCAGTACTTC. This sequence encodes CATSSTGTGGHEQYF. Using reference TRBV15 and TRBJ2-7 for the parts outside the CDR3, the full variable domain is DAMVIQNPRYQVTQFGKPVTLSCSQTLNHNVMYWYQQKSSQAPKLLFHYYDKDFNNEADTPDNFQSRRPNTSFCFLDIRSPGLGDTAMYLCATSSTGTGGHEQYFGPGTRLTVT.

This sequence joins TRBV14 and TRBJ2-7; TRBD2 matches 7 bases. This CDR3 comprises 16 residues. Germline V gene data show CDR1 as SGHDN and CDR2 as FVKESK. The junction had 7 bases not matched to a gene; V was cut back by 0 bases and J by 2 bases. The CDR3 DNA reads as TGTGCCAGCAGCCAAGACGGAGAGGGAGGGCCCTACGAGCAGTACTTC. Translation: CASSQDGEGGPYEQYF.

The chain recombines TRBV5-1 with TRBJ2-5; the D is unclear. V lost 0 bases to trimming and J lost 2 bases, with 8 bases between them. Germline CDR1 is SGHRS and CDR2 is YFSETQ. The CDR3 length is 14 residues. This CDR3 reads CASSLGSRQETQYF. DNA of the CDR3: TGCGCCAGCAGCTTGGGTTCCAGACAAGAGACCCAGTACTTC.